This T cell receptor (beta chain) was sequenced in a study of blood T cells in healthy people across ages. The CDR3 is 13 residues long. From germline, CDR1 is LGHDT and CDR2 YNNKEL (reference sequence). Trimming left V 4 bases short and J 10 bases short, with 17 bases between. Sample-barcoded 5' priming and a J-beta primer mix drove a second PCR of roughly 6 to 12 cycles. Each cDNA molecule was tagged by a template-switch adaptor with 12 random nucleotides. TCRdb re-called the 5' RACE reads through MiXCR, storing one row per CDR3 protein. The repertoire consists of about 830,000 distinct CDR3 sequences, with approximately 67% occurring once and the leading ten covering about a quarter. A word on this clonotype: Its antigen remains unidentified.

Broader study findings: TCR beta diversity, measured per million T cells, fell in a roughly linear way with age.

The sequenced sample was blood. The source is a man aged 25-40 years in good health. The genes are TRBV3-1 and TRBJ2-7, with D possibly called TRBD1 or TRBD2 (5 bases each). The CDR3 sequence is CASSPGTAITQYF. CDR3 DNA sequence: TGTGCCAGCAGCCCTGGGACGGCCATTACCCAGTACTTC.